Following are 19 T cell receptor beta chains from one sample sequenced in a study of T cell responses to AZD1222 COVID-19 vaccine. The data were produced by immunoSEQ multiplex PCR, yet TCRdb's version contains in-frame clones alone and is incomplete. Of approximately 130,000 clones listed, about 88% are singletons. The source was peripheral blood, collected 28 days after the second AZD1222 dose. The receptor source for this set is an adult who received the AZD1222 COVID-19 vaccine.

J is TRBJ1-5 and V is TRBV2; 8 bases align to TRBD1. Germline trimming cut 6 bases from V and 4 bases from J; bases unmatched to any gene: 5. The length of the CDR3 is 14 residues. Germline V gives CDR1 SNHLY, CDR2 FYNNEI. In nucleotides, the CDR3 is TGTGCCAGCAGACGGACAGGGCTTAATCAGCCCCAGCATTTT. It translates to CASRRTGLNQPQHF.

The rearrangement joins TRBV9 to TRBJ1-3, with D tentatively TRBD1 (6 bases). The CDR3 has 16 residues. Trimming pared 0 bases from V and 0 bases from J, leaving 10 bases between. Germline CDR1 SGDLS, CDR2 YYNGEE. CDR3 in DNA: TGTGCCAGCAGCGTAGGGGACAACCTCTCTGGAAACACCATATATTTT. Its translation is CASSVGDNLSGNTIYF.

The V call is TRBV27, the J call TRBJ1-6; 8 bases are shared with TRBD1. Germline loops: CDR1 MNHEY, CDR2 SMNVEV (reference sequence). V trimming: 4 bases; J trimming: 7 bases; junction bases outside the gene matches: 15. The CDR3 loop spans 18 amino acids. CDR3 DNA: TGTGCCAGCAGTTGGCGACAGGGGAAGTGGGGAAGGAATTCACCCCTCCACTTT. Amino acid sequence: CASSWRQGKWGRNSPLHF.

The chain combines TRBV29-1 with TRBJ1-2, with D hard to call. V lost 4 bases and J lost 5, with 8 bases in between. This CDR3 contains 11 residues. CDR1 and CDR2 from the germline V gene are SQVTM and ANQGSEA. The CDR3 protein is CSVVEPYGYTF. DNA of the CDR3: TGCAGCGTTGTCGAGCCTTATGGCTACACCTTC.

CDR3 nucleotide sequence: TGTGCCAGCAGCTACCAAGGGGGCCCCTATGGCTACACCTTC. As protein: CASSYQGGPYGYTF. The genes are TRBV5-4 and TRBJ1-2; 7 positions agree with TRBD1. The CDR3 is made up of 14 amino acids. Germline CDR1 is SGHNT and CDR2 is YYREEE (reference sequence). Trimming took 3 bases from V and 4 from J; bases not matched to a gene: 6.

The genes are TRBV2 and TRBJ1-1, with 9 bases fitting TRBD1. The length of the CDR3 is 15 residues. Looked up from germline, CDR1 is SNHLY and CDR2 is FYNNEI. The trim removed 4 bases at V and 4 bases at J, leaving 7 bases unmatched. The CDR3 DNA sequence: TGTGCCAGCAGTGCAGACAGGGGGTTTGGCACTGAAGCTTTCTTT. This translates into CASSADRGFGTEAFF.

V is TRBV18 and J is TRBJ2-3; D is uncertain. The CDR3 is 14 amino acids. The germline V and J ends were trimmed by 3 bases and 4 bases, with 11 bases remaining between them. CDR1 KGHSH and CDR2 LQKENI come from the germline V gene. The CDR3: CASSPLDSADTQYF. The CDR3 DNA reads TGTGCCAGCTCACCGTTGGATTCCGCAGATACGCAGTATTTT.

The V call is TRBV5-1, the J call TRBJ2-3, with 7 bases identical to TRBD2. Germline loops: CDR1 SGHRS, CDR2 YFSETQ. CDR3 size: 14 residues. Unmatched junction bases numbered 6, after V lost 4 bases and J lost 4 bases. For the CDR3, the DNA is TGCGCCAGCAGCCTCCCTGGGAGGGCAGATACGCAGTATTTT. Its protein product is CASSLPGRADTQYF.

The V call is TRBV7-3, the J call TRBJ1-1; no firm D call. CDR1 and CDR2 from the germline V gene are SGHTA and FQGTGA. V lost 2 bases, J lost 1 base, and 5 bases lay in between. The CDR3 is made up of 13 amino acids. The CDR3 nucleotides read TGTGCCAGCAGCTTAGAGGAGAACACTGAAGCTTTCTTT. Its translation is CASSLEENTEAFF.

The CDR3 loop reads CASSLGQGVTLLAKNIQYF. The CDR3 DNA is TGCGCCAGCAGCTTGGGACAGGGAGTAACACTTCTAGCCAAAAACATTCAGTACTTC. The rearrangement joins TRBV5-1 to TRBJ2-4; 7 positions agree with TRBD1. In germline, CDR1 is SGHRS, CDR2 YFSETQ. This CDR3 is built from 19 residues. The junction had 12 bases not matched to a gene; V was cut back by 0 bases and J by 0 bases.

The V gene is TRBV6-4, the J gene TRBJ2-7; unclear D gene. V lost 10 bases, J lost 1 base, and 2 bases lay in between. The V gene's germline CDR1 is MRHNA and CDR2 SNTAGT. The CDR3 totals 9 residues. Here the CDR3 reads CAISYEQYF. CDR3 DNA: TGTGCCATATCCTACGAGCAGTACTTC.

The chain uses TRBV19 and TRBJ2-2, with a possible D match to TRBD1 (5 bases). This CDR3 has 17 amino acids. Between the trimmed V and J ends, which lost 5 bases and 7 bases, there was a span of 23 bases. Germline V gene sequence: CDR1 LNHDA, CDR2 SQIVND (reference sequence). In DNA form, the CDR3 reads TGTGCCAGTAGTCGCCCGACAGCAGAGTCTTTAGTCGGGGAGCTGTTTTTT. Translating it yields CASSRPTAESLVGELFF.

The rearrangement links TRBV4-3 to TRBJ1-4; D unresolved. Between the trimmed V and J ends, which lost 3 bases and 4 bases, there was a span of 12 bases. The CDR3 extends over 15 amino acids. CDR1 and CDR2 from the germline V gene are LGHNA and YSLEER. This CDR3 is CASSQASGYNEKLFF. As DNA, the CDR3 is TGCGCCAGCAGCCAGGCGAGCGGGTATAATGAAAAACTGTTTTTT.

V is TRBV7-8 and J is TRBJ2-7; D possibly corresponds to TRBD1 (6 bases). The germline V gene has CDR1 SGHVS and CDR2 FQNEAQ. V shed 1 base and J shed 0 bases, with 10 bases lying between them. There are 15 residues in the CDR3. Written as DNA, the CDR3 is TGTGCCAGCAGCTTAGAAGGGGGAAGCTCCTACGAGCAGTACTTC. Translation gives CASSLEGGSSYEQYF.

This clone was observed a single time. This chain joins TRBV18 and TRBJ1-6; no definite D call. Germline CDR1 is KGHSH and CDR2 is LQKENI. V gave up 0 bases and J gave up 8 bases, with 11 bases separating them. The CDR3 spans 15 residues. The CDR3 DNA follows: TGTGCCAGCTCACCACCAAGGGCCTCCGATTCACCCCTCCACTTT. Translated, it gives CASSPPRASDSPLHF.

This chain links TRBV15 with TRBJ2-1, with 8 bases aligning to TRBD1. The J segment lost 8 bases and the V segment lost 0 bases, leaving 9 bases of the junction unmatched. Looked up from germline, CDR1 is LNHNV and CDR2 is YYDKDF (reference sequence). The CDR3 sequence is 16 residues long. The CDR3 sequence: CATSRDLGTGRHEQFF. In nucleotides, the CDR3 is TGTGCCACCAGCAGAGATCTCGGGACAGGTCGCCATGAGCAGTTCTTC.

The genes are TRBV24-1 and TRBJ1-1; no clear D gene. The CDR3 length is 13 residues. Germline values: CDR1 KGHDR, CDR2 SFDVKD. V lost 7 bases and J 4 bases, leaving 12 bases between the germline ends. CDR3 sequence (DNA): TGTGCCACCAGGCCTAGATTGAGCACTGAAGCTTTCTTT. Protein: CATRPRLSTEAFF.

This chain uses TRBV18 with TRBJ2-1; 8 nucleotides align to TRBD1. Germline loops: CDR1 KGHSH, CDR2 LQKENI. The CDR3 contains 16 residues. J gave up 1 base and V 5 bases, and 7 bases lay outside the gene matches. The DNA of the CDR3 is TGTGCCAGCTCATCGCCGACAGGGGTTTCCTACAATGAGCAGTTCTTC. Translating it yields CASSSPTGVSYNEQFF.

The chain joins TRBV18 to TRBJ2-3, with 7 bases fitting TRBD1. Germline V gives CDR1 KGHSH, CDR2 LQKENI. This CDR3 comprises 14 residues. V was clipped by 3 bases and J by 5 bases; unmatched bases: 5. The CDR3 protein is CASSPGQPGDTQYF. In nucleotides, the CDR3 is TGTGCCAGCTCACCGGGACAGCCGGGAGATACGCAGTATTTT.